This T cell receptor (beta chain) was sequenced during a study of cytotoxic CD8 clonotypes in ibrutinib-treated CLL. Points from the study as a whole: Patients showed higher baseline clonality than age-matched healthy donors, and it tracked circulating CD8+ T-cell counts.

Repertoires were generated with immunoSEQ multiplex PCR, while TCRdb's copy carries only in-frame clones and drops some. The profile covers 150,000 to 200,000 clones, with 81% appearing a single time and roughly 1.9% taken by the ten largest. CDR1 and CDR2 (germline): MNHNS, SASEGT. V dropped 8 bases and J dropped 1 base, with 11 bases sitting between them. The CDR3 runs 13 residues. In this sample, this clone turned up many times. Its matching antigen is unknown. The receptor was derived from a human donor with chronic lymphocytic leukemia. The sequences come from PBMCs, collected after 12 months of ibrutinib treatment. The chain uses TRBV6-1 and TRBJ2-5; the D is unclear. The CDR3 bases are TGTGCCAGCCTCAGAGAATTCCAAGAGACCCAGTACTTC. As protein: CASLREFQETQYF.